This T cell receptor beta chain was found in a study of OX40 agonist ivuxolimab in advanced cancers. For the study at large: In three patients, partial responses were observed, one with hepatocellular carcinoma and two with cutaneous melanoma. Findings and limits, study-wide: Both blood CD4+ and CD8+ T cells showed clonal growth by week 6 at 0.1 to 3.0 mg/kg.

Patients with autoimmune history or systemic immunosuppression were excluded. Clones were sequenced by immunoSEQ multiplex PCR, and TCRdb holds only the in-frame ones, with some missing. The sample consists of about 67,000 clones, about 85% of them appearing once. As to this clone: As yet, its antigen is unknown.

The V and J ends lost 2 bases and 1 base respectively, with 6 bases between them. The CDR3 extends over 13 amino acids. CDR1 is SGHRS and CDR2 is YFSETQ in the germline V gene. This chain joins TRBV5-1 and TRBJ1-2; D not resolved. The TCR comes from an adult with an advanced solid tumor such as melanoma, head and neck, liver or kidney cancer. Here the sequenced sample was CD4+ or CD8+ T cells sorted from blood, taken in a trial of the OX40 agonist ivuxolimab. CDR3 residues: CASSFSYNYGYTF. The CDR3 DNA reads as TGCGCCAGCAGCTTCTCATATAACTATGGCTACACCTTC.